This T cell receptor beta chain is from a study of T cells after yellow fever vaccination. Study conclusions and caveats: Compared with primary, the secondary response was weaker and peaked at day 5, not 15. Most clones from primary vaccination were detected again post-booster (roughly 95% CD4, about 85% CD8).

A word on this clonotype: Its antigen remains unidentified.

TCRdb recomputed calls from the 5' RACE reads with MiXCR, one row per CDR3 protein. The repertoire holds nearly 70,000 distinct CDR3 sequences, with under 8% as singletons. The germline V gene has CDR1 SGHTA and CDR2 FQGNSA. The ends lost 6 bases at V and 2 bases at J; junction bases unmatched: 4. The CDR3 extends over 15 amino acids. The sequencing here drew on CD8+ T cells sorted from PBMCs, taken approximately 47 days after the first yellow fever vaccination. The TCR sequence derives from a man aged 18 to 29 who received the YFV17D yellow fever vaccine. This sequence joins TRBV7-2 and TRBJ2-3, with 11 bases aligning to TRBD2. The CDR3 protein is CASRLAGATTDTQYF. The DNA of the CDR3 is TGTGCCAGCAGACTAGCGGGGGCCACCACAGATACGCAGTATTTT. The full variable domain, its missing parts supplied by reference TRBV7-2 and TRBJ2-3, is GAGVSQSPSNKVTEKGKDVELRCDPISGHTALYWYRQSLGQGLEFLIYFQGNSAPDKSGLPSDRFSAERTGGSVSTLTIQRTQQEDSAVYLCASRLAGATTDTQYFGPGTRLTVL.